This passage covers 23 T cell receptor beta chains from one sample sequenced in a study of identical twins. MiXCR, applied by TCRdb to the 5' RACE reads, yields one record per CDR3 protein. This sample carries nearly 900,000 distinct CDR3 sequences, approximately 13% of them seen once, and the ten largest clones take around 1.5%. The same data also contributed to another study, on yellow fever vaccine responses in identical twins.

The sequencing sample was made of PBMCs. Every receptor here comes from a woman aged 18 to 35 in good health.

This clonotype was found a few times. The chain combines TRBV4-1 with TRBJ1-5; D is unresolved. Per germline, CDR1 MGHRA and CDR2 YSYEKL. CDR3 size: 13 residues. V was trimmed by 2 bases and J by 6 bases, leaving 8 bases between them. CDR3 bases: TGCGCCAGCAGCCAACACCTATTTCAGCCCCAGCATTTT. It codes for CASSQHLFQPQHF.

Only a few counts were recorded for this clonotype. CDR3 amino acids: CASKTVGGTDTQYF. CDR3 coding DNA: TGTGCCAGTAAAACGGTGGGTGGCACAGATACGCAGTATTTT. The genes are TRBV19 and TRBJ2-3; D call uncertain. The V gene lost 7 bases and the J gene lost 1 base, with 12 bases spanning the gap. The length of the CDR3 is 14 residues. The germline CDR1 and CDR2 sequences are LNHDA and SQIVND (reference sequence).

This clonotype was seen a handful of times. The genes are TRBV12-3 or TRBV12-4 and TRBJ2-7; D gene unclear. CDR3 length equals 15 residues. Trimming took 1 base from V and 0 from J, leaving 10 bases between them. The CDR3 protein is CASSLGPTYSYEQYF. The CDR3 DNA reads TGTGCCAGCAGTTTAGGGCCTACTTACTCCTACGAGCAGTACTTC.

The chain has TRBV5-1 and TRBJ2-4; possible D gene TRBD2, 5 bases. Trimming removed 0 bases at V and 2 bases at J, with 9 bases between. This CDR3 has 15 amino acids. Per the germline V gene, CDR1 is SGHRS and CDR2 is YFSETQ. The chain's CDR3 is CASSLDSGTKNIQYF. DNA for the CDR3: TGCGCCAGCAGCTTGGACTCCGGGACCAAAAACATTCAGTACTTC.

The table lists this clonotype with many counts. The CDR3: CASSRSQETQYF. CDR3 coding DNA: TGCGCCAGCAGCCGATCCCAAGAGACCCAGTACTTC. This chain joins TRBV5-1 and TRBJ2-5; D call uncertain. There are 12 residues in the CDR3. Germline loops: CDR1 SGHRS, CDR2 YFSETQ. V gave up 4 bases and J gave up 1 base, with 5 bases separating them.

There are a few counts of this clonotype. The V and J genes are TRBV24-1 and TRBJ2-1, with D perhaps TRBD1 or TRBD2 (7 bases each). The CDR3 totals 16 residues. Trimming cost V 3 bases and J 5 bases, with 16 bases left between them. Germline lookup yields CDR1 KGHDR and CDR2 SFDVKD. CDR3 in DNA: TGTGCCACCAGTGATCCAGCGGGACAGCTTCACAATGAGCAGTTCTTC. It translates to CATSDPAGQLHNEQFF.

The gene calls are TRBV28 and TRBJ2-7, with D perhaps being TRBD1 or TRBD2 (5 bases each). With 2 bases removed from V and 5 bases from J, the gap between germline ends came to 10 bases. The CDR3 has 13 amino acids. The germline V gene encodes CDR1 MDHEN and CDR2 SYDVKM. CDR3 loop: CASSLGRENEQYV. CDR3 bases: TGTGCCAGCAGTTTAGGCAGGGAGAACGAGCAGTACGTC.

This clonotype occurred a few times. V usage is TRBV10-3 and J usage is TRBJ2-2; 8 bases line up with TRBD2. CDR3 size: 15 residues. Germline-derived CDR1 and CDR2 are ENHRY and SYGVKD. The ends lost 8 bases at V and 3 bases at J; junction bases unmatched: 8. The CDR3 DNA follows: TGTGCCATCTTACCCGGGACTAGGGACACCGGGGAGCTGTTTTTT. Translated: CAILPGTRDTGELFF.

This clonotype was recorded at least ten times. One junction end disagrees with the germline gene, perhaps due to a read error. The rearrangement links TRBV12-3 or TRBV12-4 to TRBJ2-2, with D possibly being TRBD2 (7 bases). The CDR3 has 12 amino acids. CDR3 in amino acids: CGGGANTGELFF. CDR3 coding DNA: TGCGGAGGGGGGGCGAACACCGGGGAGCTGTTTTTT.

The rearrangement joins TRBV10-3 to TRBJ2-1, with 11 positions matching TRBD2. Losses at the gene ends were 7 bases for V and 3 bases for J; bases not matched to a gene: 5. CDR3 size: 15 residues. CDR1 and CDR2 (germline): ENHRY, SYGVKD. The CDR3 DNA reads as TGTGCCATCACCTCCGGGACTAGCGGCTACAATGAGCAGTTCTTC. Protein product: CAITSGTSGYNEQFF.

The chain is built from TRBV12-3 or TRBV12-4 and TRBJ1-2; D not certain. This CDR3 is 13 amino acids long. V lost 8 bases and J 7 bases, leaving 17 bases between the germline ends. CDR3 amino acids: CASGPRTMSGYTF. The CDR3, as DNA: TGTGCCAGCGGACCGAGGACGATGAGTGGCTACACCTTC.

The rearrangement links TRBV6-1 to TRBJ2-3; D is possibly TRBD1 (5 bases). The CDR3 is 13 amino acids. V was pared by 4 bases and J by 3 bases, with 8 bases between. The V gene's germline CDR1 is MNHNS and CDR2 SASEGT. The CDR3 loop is CASSARGTDTQYF. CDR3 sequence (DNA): TGTGCCAGCAGTGCTAGGGGAACAGATACGCAGTATTTT.

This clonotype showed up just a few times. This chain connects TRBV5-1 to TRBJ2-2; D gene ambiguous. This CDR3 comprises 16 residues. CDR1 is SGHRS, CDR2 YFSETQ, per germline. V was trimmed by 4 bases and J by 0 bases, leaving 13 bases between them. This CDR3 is CASSPAVKPNTGELFF. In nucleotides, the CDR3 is TGCGCCAGCAGCCCGGCGGTTAAACCGAACACCGGGGAGCTGTTTTTT.

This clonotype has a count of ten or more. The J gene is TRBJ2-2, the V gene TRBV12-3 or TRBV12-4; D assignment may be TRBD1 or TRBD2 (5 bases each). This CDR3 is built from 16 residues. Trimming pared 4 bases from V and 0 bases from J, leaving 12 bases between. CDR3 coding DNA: TGTGCCAGCAGTTACCGTGAGGGGTCGAACACCGGGGAGCTGTTTTTT. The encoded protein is CASSYREGSNTGELFF.

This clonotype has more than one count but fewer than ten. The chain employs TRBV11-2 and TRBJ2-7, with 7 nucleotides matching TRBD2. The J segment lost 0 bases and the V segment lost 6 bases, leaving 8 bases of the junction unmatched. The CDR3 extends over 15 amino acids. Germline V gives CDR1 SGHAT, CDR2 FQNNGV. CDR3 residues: CASRSTSAASYEQYF. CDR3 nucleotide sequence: TGTGCCAGCAGATCCACTAGCGCCGCCTCCTACGAGCAGTACTTC.

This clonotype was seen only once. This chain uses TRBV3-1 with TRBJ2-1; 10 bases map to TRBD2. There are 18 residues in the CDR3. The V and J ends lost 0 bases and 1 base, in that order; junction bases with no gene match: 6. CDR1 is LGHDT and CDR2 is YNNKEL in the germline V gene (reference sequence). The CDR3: CASSQEVSGGLSYNEQFF. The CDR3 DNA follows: TGTGCCAGCAGCCAAGAAGTTAGCGGGGGGTTGTCCTACAATGAGCAGTTCTTC.

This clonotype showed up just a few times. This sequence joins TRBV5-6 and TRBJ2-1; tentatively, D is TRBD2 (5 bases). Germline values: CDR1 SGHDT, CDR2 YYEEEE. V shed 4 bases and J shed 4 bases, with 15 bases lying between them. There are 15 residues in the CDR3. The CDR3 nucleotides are TGTGCCAGCAGCCGCGGGCTGTCCGCGTACAATGAGCAGTTCTTC. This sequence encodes CASSRGLSAYNEQFF.

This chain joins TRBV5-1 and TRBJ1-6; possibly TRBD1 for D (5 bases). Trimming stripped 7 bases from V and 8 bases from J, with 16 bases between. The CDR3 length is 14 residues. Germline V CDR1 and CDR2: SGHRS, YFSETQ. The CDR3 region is CASWEAGGYSPLHF. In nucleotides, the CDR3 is TGCGCCAGCTGGGAGGCGGGGGGTTATTCACCCCTCCACTTT.

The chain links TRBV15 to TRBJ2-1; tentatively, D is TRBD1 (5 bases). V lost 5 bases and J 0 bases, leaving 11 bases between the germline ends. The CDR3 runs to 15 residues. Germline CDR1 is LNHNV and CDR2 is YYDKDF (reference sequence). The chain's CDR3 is CATSWTKFSYNEQFF. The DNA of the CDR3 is TGTGCCACCAGCTGGACAAAGTTCTCCTACAATGAGCAGTTCTTC.

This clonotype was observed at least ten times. CDR3 DNA sequence: TGTGCCAGCAGTGAGTTGGAGTACAATGAGCAGTTCTTC. Translation gives CASSELEYNEQFF. The chain employs TRBV2 and TRBJ2-1; D not resolved. CDR3 size: 13 residues. CDR1 and CDR2 from the germline V gene are SNHLY and FYNNEI. Between the trimmed V and J ends, which lost 3 bases and 4 bases, there was a span of 7 bases.

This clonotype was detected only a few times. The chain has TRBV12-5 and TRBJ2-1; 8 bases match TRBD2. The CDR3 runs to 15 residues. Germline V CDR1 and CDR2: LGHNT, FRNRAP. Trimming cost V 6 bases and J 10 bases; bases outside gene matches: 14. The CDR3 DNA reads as TGTGCTAGTGGACCTTCCTCGGGGGGGCCGAGAGAGCAGTTCTTC. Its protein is CASGPSSGGPREQFF.

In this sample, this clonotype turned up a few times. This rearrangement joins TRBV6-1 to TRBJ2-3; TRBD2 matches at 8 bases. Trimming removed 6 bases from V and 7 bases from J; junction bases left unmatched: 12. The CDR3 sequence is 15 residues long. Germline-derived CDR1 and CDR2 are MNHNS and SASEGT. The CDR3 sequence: CASSAGLAGPNTQYF. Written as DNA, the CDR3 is TGTGCCAGCAGCGCCGGGTTAGCGGGACCCAATACGCAGTATTTT.

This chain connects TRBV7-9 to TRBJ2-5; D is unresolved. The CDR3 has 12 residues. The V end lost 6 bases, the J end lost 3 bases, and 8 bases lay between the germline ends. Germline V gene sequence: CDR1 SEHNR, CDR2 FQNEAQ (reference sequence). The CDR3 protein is CASRNYEETQYF. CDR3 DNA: TGTGCCAGCAGAAACTACGAAGAGACCCAGTACTTC.